This TCR beta chain is from a study of cytomegalovirus exposure and HLA in healthy donors. The CDR3 runs to 17 residues. The germline CDR1 and CDR2 sequences are LNHDA and SQIVND (reference sequence). V was pared by 8 bases and J by 5 bases, with 14 bases of the junction left unmatched. PCR involved 60 Vbeta and 13 Jbeta primers. The assay was immunoSEQ multiplex PCR, and TCRdb's table has in-frame clones only and misses some. In the table there are roughly 130,000 clones, about 80% of which are singletons. The sample taken for sequencing was PBMCs. This receptor was taken from a male donor in good health and CMV-seropositive. The chain joins TRBV19 to TRBJ2-2; 10 bases are shared with TRBD2. The CDR3 DNA reads as TGTGCCAGTCCGTTGCCCAGGCTAGCGGGGGATACCGGGGAGCTGTTTTTT. Translated: CASPLPRLAGDTGELFF. The whole variable domain, remainder taken from reference TRBV19 and TRBJ2-2, is DGGITQSPKYLFRKEGQNVTLSCEQNLNHDAMYWYRQDPGQGLRLIYYSQIVNDFQKGDIAEGYSVSREKKESFPLTVTSAQKNPTAFYLCASPLPRLAGDTGELFFGEGSRLTVL.